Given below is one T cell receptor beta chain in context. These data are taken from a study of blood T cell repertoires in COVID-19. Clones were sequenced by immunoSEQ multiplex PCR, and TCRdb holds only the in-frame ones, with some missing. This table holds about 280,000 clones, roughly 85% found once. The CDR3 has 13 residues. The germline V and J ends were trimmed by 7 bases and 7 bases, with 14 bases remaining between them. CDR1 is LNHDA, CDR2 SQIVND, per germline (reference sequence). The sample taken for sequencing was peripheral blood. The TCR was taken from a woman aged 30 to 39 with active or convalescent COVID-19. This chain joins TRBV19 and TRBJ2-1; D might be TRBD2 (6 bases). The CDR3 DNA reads TGTGCCAGTACCCCAGACGCGGGGAATGAGCAGTTCTTC. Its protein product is CASTPDAGNEQFF.